This T cell receptor beta chain stems from a study of control samples from healthy donors and cancer patients (dated by TCRdb to 2018 to 2021). The library was built by means of the immunoSEQ multiplex PCR assay. The table was pulled from immuneACCESS by TCRdb, which kept in-frame rearrangements only. Such tables lose some clones; where checked, under half of the loss comes from unresolved V genes, and the rest has no known cause. The sample includes approximately 37,000 clones, with 92% observed a single time. The top ten hold approximately 3.9% of the sample. Note on this clone: Which antigen it targets is not known. The sample holds no much larger clone one base away, and base qualities are not on file.

Based on the germline V gene, the CDR1 and CDR2 sequences are SQVTM and ANQGSEA. There are 13 amino acids in the CDR3, from cysteine to phenylalanine inclusive. The only DNA kept is the CDR3, 39 bases in frame from the first base. V loses 7 bases at its end and J loses 4 bases; junction bases beyond the gene matches: 6. The origin of this receptor is a woman aged 45-65 years in good health. The rearranged segments are TRBV29-1 and TRBJ2-2; TRBD1 aligns with 7 central bases. The specimen was blood. The CDR3 amino acid sequence is: CSARDSSTGELFF. The bases are TGCAGCGCCCGGGACAGCTCCACCGGGGAGCTGTTTTTT.